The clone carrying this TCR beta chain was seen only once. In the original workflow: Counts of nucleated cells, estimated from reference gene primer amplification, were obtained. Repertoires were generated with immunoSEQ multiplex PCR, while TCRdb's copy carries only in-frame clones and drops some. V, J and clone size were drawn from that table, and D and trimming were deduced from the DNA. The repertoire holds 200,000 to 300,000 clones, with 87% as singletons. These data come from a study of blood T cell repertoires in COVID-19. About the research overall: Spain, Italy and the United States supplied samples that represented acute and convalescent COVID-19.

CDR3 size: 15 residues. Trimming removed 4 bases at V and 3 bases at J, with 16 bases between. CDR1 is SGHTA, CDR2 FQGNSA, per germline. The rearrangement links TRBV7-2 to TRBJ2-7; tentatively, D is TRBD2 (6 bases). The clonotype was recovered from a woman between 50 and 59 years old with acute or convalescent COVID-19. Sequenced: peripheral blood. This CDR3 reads CASSWDFSSLYEQYF. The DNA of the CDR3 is TGTGCCAGCAGCTGGGACTTCAGCTCACTCTACGAGCAGTACTTC.